Below, one T cell receptor beta chain is given with its context. This entry comes from a study of blood T cell repertoires in COVID-19. Assay used: immunoSEQ multiplex PCR; TCRdb lists only in-frame clones, some missing. The profile shows 15,000 to 20,000 clones, about 92% of them singletons. The CDR3 extends over 18 amino acids. Germline CDR1 is KGHDR and CDR2 is SFDVKD. The V segment lost 3 bases and the J segment 4 bases; nucleotides outside the gene matches: 13. Sequencing was carried out using peripheral blood. V and J are TRBV24-1 and TRBJ1-2, with 10 bases identical to TRBD1. This clonotype was sampled from a human donor in a cohort sampled during active COVID-19. CDR3 in amino acids: CATSDGLGTGAGSYGYTF. In DNA form, the CDR3 reads TGTGCCACCAGTGATGGGCTCGGGACAGGGGCTGGGAGCTATGGCTACACCTTC.